This T cell receptor (beta chain) comes out of a study of response to subunit inactivated influenza vaccine. TCRdb used MiXCR to reprocess the RT-PCR reads, holding one entry per CDR3 protein. The table includes around 580,000 distinct CDR3 sequences, 12% detected once. As regards this clonotype: Its antigen remains unidentified.

Study-wide results and limits: Every seasonal influenza vaccination brings in few new T cells, the authors suggested.

V shed 5 bases and J 4 bases; nucleotides not matched to a gene: 8. The CDR3 is made up of 16 amino acids. Germline V lookup: CDR1 SGHTA, CDR2 FQGNSA. This material consisted of PBMCs from blood, taken on the day of vaccination. This sequence joins TRBV7-2 and TRBJ2-1; 10 bases line up with TRBD2. The receptor was isolated from a man aged 45-65 years who received an inactivated influenza vaccine. The CDR3 protein is CASSLTSGRAYNEQFF. In DNA form, the CDR3 reads TGTGCCAGCAGCCTAACGAGCGGGAGGGCGTACAATGAGCAGTTCTTC.